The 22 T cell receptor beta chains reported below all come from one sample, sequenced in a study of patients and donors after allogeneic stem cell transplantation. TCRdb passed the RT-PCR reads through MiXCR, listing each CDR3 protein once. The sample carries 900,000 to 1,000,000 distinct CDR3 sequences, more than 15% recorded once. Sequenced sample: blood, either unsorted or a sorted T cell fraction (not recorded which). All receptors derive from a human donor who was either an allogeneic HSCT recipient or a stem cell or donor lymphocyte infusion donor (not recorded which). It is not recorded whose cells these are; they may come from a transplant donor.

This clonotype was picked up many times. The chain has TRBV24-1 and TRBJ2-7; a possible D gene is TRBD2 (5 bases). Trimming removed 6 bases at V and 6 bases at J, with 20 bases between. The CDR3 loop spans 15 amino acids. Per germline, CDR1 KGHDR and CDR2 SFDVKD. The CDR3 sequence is CATSQLGLDDSEQYF. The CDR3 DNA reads TGTGCCACCAGTCAATTAGGACTGGACGACTCCGAGCAGTACTTC.

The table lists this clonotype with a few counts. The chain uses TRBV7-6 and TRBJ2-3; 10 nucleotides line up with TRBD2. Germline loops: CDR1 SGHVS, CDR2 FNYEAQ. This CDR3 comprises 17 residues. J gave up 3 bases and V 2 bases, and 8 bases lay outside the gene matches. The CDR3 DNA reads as TGTGCCAGCAGCTTACCCCCCACTAGCGGGGTAACAGATACGCAGTATTTT. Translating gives CASSLPPTSGVTDTQYF.

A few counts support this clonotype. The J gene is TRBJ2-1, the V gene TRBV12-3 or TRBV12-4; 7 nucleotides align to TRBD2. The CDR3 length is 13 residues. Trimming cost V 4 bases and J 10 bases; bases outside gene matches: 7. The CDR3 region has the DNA TGTGCCAGCAGTTGGGGACTACAATTGGAGCAGTTCTTC. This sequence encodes CASSWGLQLEQFF.

The CDR3 region has the DNA TGCAGTGCAGCTCAGGGGGCGAATTCACCCCTCCACTTT. It codes for CSAAQGANSPLHF. The rearrangement joins TRBV20-1 to TRBJ1-6; 8 bases are shared with TRBD1. CDR1 and CDR2 from the germline V gene are DFQATT and SNEGSKA (reference sequence). Losses at the gene ends were 6 bases for V and 7 bases for J; bases not matched to a gene: 5. The CDR3 has 13 residues.

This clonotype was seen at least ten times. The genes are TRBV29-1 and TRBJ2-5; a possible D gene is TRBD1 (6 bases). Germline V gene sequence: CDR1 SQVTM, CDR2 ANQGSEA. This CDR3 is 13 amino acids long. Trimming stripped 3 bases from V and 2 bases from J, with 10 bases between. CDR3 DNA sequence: TGCAGCGTTGACCGACAGGCTCAAGAGACCCAGTACTTC. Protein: CSVDRQAQETQYF.

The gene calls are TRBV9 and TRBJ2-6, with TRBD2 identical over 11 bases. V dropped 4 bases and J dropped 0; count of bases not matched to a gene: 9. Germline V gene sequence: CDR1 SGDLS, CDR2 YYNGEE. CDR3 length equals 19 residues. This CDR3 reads CASSPSTSGDSSGANVLTF. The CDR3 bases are TGTGCCAGCAGCCCTTCGACTAGCGGGGATAGCTCTGGGGCCAACGTCCTGACTTTC.

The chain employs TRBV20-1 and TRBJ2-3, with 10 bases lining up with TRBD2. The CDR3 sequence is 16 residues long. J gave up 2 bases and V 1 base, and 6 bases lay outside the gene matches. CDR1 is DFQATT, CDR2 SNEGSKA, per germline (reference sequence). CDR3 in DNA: TGCAGTGCTAGAGGAGGGACTAGCGAACACACAGATACGCAGTATTTT. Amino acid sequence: CSARGGTSEHTDTQYF.

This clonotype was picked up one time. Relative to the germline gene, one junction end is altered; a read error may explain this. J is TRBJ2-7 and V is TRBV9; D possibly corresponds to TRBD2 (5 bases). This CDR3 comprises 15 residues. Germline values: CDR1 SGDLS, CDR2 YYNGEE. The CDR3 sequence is CASSVDEAGGATLNF. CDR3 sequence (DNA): TGTGCCAGCAGCGTAGATGAGGCGGGCGGAGCAACTCTTAACTTC.

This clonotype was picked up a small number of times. DNA of the CDR3: TGTGCCAGCAGTTTAAGCGGCTTTCAAGAGACCCAGTACTTC. It specifies CASSLSGFQETQYF. The chain joins TRBV12-3 or TRBV12-4 to TRBJ2-5; D perhaps matches TRBD2 (5 bases). The CDR3 runs 14 residues. V dropped 2 bases and J dropped 2 bases, with 9 bases sitting between them.

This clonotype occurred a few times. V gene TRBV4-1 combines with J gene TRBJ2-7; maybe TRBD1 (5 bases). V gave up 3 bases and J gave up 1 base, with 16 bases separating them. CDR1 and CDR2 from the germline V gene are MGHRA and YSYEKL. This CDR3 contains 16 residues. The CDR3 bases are TGCGCCAGCAGCCACTCGGGCAGGGTTGGGTCCTACGAGCAGTACTTC. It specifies CASSHSGRVGSYEQYF.

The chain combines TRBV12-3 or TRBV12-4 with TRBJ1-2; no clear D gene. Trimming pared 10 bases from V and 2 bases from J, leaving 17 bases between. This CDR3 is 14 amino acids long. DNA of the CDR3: TGTGCCAACGAGCGGCGGGCAGGCAACTATGGCTACACCTTC. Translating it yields CANERRAGNYGYTF.

CDR3 in DNA: TGTGCCAGCAGCGTAGGGGCTAGCGGGAGCAATGAGCAGTTCTTC. Protein product: CASSVGASGSNEQFF. The V call is TRBV9, the J call TRBJ2-1; 10 positions agree with TRBD2. This CDR3 contains 15 residues. The germline CDR1 and CDR2 sequences are SGDLS and YYNGEE. Trimming took 0 bases from V and 6 from J; bases not matched to a gene: 3.

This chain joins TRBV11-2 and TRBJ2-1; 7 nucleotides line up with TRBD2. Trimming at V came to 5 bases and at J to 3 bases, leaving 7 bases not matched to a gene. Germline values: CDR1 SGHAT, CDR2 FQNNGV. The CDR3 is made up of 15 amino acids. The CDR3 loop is CASSVEGGYYNEQFF. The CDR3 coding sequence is TGTGCCAGCAGCGTTGAGGGAGGGTACTACAATGAGCAGTTCTTC.

CDR3: CASSYNPSGGGNEQFF. The CDR3 bases are TGTGCCAGCAGCTATAACCCTAGCGGGGGGGGGAATGAGCAGTTCTTC. The gene calls are TRBV7-8 and TRBJ2-1; the match to TRBD2 covers 12 bases. V was clipped by 4 bases and J by 7 bases; unmatched bases: 8. The CDR3 covers 16 residues. Germline CDR1 reads SGHVS; CDR2 reads FQNEAQ.

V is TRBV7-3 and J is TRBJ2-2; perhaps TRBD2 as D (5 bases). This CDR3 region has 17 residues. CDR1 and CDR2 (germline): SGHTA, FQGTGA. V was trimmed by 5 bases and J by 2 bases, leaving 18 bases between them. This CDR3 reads CASSGRVGRGNTGELFF. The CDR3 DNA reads TGTGCCAGCAGCGGAAGGGTGGGTCGGGGAAACACCGGGGAGCTGTTTTTT.

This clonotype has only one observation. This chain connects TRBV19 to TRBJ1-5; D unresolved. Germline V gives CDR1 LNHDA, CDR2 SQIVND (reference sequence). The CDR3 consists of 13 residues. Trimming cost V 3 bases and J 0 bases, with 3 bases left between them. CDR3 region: CASSIASNQPQHF. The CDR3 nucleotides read TGTGCCAGTAGTATTGCTAGCAATCAGCCCCAGCATTTT.

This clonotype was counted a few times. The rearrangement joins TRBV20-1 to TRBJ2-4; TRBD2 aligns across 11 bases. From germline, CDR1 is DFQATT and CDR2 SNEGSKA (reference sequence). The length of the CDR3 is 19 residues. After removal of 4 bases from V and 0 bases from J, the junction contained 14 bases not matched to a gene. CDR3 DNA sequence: TGCAGTGCTACCCGACCGGGACTAGCGGAGAAGCTAGCCAAAAACATTCAGTACTTC. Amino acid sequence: CSATRPGLAEKLAKNIQYF.

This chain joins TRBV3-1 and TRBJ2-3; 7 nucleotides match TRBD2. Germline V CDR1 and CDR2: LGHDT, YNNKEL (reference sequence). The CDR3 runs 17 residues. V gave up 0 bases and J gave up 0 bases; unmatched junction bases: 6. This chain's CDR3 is CASSQDGSGASTDTQYF. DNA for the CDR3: TGTGCCAGCAGCCAAGATGGGAGCGGGGCTAGCACAGATACGCAGTATTTT.

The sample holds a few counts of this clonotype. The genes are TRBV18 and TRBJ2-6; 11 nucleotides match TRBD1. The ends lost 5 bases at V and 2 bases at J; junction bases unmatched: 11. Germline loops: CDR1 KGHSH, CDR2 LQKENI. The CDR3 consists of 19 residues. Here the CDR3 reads CASSSSTGTGGTGANVLTF. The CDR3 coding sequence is TGTGCCAGCTCATCGTCTACCGGGACAGGGGGAACTGGGGCCAACGTCCTGACTTTC. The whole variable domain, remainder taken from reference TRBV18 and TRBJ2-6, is NAGVMQNPRHLVRRRGQEARLRCSPMKGHSHVYWYRQLPEEGLKFMVYLQKENIIDESGMPKERFSAEFPKEGPSILRIQQVVRGDSAAYFCASSSSTGTGGTGANVLTFGAGSRLTVL.

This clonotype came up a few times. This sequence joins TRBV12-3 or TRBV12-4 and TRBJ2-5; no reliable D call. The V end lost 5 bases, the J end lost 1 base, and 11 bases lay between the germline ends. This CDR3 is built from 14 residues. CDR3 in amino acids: CASSPPGSQETQYF. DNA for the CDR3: TGTGCCAGCAGTCCTCCGGGCAGCCAAGAGACCCAGTACTTC.

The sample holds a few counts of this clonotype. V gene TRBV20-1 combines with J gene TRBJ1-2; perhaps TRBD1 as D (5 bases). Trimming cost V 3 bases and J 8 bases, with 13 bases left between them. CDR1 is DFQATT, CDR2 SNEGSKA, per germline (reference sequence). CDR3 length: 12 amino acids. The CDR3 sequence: CSASPRVGGYTF. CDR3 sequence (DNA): TGCAGTGCTAGCCCCAGGGTGGGAGGCTACACCTTC.

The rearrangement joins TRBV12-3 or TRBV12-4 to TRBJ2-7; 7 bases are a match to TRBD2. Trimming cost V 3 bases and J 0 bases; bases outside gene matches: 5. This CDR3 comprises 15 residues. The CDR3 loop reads CASSLAGEDSYEQYF. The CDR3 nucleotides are TGTGCCAGCAGTTTGGCGGGGGAGGACTCCTACGAGCAGTACTTC.